This T cell receptor (beta chain) was identified during a study of shared clonotypes between healthy human individuals. Study-level information: Donor composition was a couple of women and a few men, aged 18 to 49.

Sequenced by immunoSEQ multiplex PCR; TCRdb stores in-frame clones only, minus some. Of millions of clones listed, around nine tenths are singletons. This receptor was obtained from a man younger than 35 in good health. The sequenced sample was naive CD4+ T cells sorted from blood. This sample's subset: CD45RA+ positively selected.

The CDR3 loop is CASSPEGGGGCNEQFF. The DNA of the CDR3 is TGTGCCAGCAGCCCGGAAGGGGGCGGGGGGTGCAATGAGCAGTTCTTC. The chain carries TRBV11-2 and TRBJ2-1; D possibly corresponds to TRBD2 (8 bases). V lost 5 bases to trimming and J lost 6 bases, with 20 bases between them. Germline loops: CDR1 SGHAT, CDR2 FQNNGV. The CDR3 is 16 amino acids.